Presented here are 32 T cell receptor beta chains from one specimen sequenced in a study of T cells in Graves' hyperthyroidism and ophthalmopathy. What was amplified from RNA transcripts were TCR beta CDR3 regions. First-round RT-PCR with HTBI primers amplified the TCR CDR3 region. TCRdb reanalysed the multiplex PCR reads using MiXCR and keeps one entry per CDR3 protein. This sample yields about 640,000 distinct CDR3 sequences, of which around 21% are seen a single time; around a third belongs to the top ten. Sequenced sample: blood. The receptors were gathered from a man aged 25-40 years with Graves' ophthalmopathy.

The CDR3 nucleotides are TGTGCCAGCAGTCAAGATTCCGGGACAGGGGCCGAGCAGTACTTC. Translated, it gives CASSQDSGTGAEQYF. This sequence joins TRBV28 and TRBJ2-7; 10 bases are shared with TRBD1. The ends lost 5 bases at V and 6 bases at J; junction bases unmatched: 10. The germline V gene has CDR1 MDHEN and CDR2 SYDVKM. This CDR3 has 15 residues.

CDR3 coding DNA: TGTGCCAGCAGTTTGTCCGCAGGCTATGGCTACACCTTC. This translates into CASSLSAGYGYTF. The rearrangement joins TRBV12-3 or TRBV12-4 to TRBJ1-2; D uncertain. The length of the CDR3 is 13 residues. The ends were cut back, 3 bases at V and 4 bases at J, with 9 bases in the middle.

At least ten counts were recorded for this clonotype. Written as DNA, the CDR3 is TGTGCCAGCAGTTCTTTAGTTTACTCCGGGGAGCTGTTTTTT. Its translation is CASSSLVYSGELFF. The V call is TRBV27, the J call TRBJ2-2; D is unclear. V was shortened by 4 bases and J by 6 bases, with 12 bases between the two germline ends. The CDR3 totals 14 residues. CDR1 is MNHEY, CDR2 SMNVEV, per germline (reference sequence).

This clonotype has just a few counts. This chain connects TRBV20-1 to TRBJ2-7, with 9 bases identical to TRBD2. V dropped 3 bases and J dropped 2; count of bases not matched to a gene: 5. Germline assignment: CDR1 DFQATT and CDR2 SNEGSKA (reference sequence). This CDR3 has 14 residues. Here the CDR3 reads CSARSSSGTYEQYF. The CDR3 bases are TGCAGTGCTAGGTCGTCTAGCGGGACCTACGAGCAGTACTTC.

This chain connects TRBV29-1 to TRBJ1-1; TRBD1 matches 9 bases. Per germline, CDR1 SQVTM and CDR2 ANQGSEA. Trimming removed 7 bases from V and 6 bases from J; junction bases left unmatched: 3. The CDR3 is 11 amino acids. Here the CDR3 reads CSGGQGPEAFF. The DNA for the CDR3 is TGCAGCGGCGGACAGGGGCCTGAAGCTTTCTTT.

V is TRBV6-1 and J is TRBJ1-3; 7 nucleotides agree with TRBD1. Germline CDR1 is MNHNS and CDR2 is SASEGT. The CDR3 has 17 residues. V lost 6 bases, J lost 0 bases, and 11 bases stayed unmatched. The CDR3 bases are TGTGCCAGCAGCCTCATGACAGGGTTGGGCTCTGGAAACACCATATATTTT. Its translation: CASSLMTGLGSGNTIYF.

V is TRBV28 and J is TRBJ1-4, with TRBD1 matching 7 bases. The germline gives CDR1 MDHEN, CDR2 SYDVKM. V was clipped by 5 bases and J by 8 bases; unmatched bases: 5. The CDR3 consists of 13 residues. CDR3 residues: CASSLQGWEKLFF. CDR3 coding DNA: TGTGCCAGCAGTCTACAGGGGTGGGAAAAACTGTTTTTT.

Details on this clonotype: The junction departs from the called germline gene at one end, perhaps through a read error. The CDR3 coding sequence is TGCGCCAGCAGCCCTCATGGGATGAGCTCCTACAATGAGCAGTCCTTC. It is translated as CASSPHGMSSYNEQSF. This sequence joins TRBV4-1 and TRBJ2-1; D ambiguous. The CDR3 spans 16 residues. CDR1 and CDR2 (germline): MGHRA, YSYEKL.

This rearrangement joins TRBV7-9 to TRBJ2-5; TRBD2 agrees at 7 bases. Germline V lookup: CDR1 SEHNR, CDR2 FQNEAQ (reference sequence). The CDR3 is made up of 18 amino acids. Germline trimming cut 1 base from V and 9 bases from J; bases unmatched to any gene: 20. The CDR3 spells CASSLGRTSETSKRAQYF. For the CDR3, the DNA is TGTGCCAGCAGCTTAGGGCGAACTAGCGAGACGTCAAAAAGGGCCCAGTACTTC.

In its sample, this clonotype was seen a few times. Here the CDR3 reads CASSFQRGGPDTQYF. As DNA, the CDR3 is TGTGCCAGCAGTTTTCAGCGGGGGGGCCCAGATACGCAGTATTTT. The chain is built from TRBV28 and TRBJ2-3; TRBD2 matches at 10 bases. This CDR3 is 15 amino acids long. CDR1 MDHEN and CDR2 SYDVKM come from the germline V gene. V dropped 3 bases and J dropped 4; count of bases not matched to a gene: 4.

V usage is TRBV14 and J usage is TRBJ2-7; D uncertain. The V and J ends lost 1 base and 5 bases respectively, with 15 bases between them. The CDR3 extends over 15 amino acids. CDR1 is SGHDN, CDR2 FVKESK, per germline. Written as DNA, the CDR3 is TGTGCCAGCAGCCAAGGCGGTACGGTGAAGAACGAGCAGTACTTC. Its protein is CASSQGGTVKNEQYF.

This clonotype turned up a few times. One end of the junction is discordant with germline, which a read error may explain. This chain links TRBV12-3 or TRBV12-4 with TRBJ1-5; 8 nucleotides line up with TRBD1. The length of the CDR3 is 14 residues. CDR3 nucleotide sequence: TGTGCCAGCAGTCGCGACACGGGACAGGCGCCCCGGCATTTT. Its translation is CASSRDTGQAPRHF.

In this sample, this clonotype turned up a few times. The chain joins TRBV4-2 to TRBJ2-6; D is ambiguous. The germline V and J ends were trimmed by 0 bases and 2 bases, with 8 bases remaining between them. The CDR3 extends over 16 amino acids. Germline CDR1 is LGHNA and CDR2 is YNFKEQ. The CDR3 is CASSQDSNAGANVLTF. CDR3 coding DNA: TGTGCCAGCAGCCAAGACAGTAACGCTGGGGCCAACGTCCTGACTTTC.

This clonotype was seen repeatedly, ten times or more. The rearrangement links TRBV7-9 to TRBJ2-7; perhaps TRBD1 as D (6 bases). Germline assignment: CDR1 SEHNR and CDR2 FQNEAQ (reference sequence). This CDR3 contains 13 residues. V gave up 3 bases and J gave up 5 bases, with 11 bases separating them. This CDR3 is CASSLRGSHEQYF. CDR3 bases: TGTGCCAGCAGCTTGAGGGGGAGTCACGAGCAGTACTTC.

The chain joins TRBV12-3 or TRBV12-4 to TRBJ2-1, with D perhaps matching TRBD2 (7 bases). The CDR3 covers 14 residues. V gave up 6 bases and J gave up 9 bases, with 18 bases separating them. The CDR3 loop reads CASRTGRGIFEQFF. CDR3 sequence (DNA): TGTGCCAGCAGAACAGGGAGGGGCATTTTTGAGCAGTTCTTC.

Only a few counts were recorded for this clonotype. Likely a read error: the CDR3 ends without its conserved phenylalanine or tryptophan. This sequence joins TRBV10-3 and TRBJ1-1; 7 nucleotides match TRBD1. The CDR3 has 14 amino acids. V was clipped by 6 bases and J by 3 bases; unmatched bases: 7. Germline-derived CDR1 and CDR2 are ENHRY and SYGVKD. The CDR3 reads CAISGTVLDTEAFL. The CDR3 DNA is TGTGCCATCAGCGGGACAGTCTTGGACACTGAAGCTTTCCTT.

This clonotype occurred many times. The CDR3 protein is CSARVSGGTIYF. As DNA, the CDR3 is TGCAGTGCTAGAGTGTCTGGGGGCACCATATATTTT. The rearrangement links TRBV20-1 to TRBJ1-3; a possible D gene is TRBD1 (5 bases). The CDR3 consists of 12 residues. The germline V and J ends were trimmed by 1 base and 9 bases, with 10 bases remaining between them. Germline-derived CDR1 and CDR2 are DFQATT and SNEGSKA (reference sequence).

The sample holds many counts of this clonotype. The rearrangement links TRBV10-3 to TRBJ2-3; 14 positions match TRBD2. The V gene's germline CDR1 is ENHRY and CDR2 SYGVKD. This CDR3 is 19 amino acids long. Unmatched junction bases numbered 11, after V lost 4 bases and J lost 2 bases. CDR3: CAISASGLAGGSATDTQYF. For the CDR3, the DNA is TGTGCCATCAGTGCGTCCGGACTAGCGGGAGGCTCCGCCACAGATACGCAGTATTTT.

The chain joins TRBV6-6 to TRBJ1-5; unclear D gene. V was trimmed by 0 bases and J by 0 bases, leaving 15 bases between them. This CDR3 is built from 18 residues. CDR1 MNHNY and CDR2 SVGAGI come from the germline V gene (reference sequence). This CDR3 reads CASSYSRRTRYSNQPQHF. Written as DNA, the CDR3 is TGTGCCAGCAGTTACTCGCGACGGACCAGATATAGCAATCAGCCCCAGCATTTT.

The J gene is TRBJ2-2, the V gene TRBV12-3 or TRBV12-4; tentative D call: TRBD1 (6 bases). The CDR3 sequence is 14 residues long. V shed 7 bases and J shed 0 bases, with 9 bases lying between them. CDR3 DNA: TGTGCCAGCAAAGGACAGTCGAACACCGGGGAGCTGTTTTTT. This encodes CASKGQSNTGELFF.

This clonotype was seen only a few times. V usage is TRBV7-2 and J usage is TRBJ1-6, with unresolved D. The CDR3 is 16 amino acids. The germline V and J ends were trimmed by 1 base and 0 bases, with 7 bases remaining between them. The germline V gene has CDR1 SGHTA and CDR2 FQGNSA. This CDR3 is CASSLGPSSYNSPLHF. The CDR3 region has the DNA TGTGCCAGCAGCTTAGGGCCTAGCTCCTATAATTCACCCCTCCACTTT.

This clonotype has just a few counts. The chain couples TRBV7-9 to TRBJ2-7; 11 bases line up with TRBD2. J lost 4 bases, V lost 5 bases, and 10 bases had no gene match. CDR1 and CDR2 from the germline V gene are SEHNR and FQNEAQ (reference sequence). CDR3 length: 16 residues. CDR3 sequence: CASSRSNLAGGYEQYF. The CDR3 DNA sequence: TGTGCCAGCAGCCGATCCAACCTAGCGGGAGGATACGAGCAGTACTTC.

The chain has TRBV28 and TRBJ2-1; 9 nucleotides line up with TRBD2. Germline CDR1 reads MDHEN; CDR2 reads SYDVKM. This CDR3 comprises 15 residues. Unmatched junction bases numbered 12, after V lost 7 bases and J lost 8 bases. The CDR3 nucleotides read TGTGCCAGCAACCCTCCGGGACTAGCTTTGGATGAGCAGTTCTTC. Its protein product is CASNPPGLALDEQFF.

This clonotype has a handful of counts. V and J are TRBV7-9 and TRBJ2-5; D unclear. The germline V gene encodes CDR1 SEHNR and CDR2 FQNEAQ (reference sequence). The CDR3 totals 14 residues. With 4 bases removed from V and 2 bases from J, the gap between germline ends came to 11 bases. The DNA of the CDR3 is TGTGCCAGCAGCTCCATAGGCCATCAAGAGACCCAGTACTTC. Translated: CASSSIGHQETQYF.

This CDR3 is CASSTLGGGWIQYF. The CDR3 nucleotides read TGTGCCAGCAGCACATTGGGGGGTGGGTGGATACAGTACTTC. The rearrangement uses TRBV7-9 and TRBJ2-5, with D maybe TRBD2 (6 bases). Between the trimmed V and J ends, which lost 5 bases and 11 bases, there was a span of 21 bases. Germline-derived CDR1 and CDR2 are SEHNR and FQNEAQ (reference sequence). The CDR3 sequence is 14 residues long.

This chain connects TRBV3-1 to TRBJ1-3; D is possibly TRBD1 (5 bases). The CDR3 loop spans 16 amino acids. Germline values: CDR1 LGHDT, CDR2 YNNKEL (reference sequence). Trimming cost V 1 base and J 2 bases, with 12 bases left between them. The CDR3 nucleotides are TGTGCCAGCAGCCAAGTCGTTCAGGGCGCTGGAAACACCATATATTTT. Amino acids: CASSQVVQGAGNTIYF. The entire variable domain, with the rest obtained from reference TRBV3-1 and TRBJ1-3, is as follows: DTAVSQTPKYLVTQMGNDKSIKCEQNLGHDTMYWYKQDSKKFLKIMFSYNNKELIINETVPNRFSPKSPDKAHLNLHINSLELGDSAVYFCASSQVVQGAGNTIYFGEGSWLTVV.

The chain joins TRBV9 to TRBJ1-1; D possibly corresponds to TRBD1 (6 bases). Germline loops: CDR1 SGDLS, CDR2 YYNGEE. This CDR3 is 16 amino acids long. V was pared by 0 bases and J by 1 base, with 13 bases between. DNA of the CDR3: TGTGCCAGCAGCGTAGCCCGTGAGGGGGGGAACACTGAAGCTTTCTTT. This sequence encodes CASSVAREGGNTEAFF. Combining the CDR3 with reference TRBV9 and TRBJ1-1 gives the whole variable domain DSGVTQTPKHLITATGQRVTLRCSPRSGDLSVYWYQQSLDQGLQFLIQYYNGEERAKGNILERFSAQQFPDLHSELNLSSLELGDSALYFCASSVAREGGNTEAFFGQGTRLTVV.

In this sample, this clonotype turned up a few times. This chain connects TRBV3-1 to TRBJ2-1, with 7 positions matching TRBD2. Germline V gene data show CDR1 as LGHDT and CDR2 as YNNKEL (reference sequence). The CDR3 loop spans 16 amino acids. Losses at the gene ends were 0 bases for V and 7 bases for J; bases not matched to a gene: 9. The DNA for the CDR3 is TGTGCCAGCAGCCAAGATCGAACTAGCGTAAGGAATGAGCAGTTCTTC. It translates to CASSQDRTSVRNEQFF.

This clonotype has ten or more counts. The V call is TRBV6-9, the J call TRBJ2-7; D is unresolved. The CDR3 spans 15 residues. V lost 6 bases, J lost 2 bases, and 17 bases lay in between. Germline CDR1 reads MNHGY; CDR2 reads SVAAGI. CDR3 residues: CASSHRGTRTYEQYF. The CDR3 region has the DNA TGTGCCAGCAGCCATCGCGGTACCCGGACCTACGAGCAGTACTTC.

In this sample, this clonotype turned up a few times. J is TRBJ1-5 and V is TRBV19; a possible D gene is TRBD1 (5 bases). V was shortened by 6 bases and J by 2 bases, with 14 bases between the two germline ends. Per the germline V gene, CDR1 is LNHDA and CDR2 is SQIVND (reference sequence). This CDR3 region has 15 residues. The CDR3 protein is CASRGGRAGNQPQHF. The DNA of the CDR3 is TGTGCCAGTAGGGGCGGCAGGGCGGGCAATCAGCCCCAGCATTTT.

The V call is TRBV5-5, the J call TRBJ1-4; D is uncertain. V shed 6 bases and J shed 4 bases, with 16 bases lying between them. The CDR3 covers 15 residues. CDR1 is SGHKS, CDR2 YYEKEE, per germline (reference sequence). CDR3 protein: CASTRASRSNEKLFF. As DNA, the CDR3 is TGTGCCAGCACCCGGGCTAGTAGGAGTAATGAAAAACTGTTTTTT.

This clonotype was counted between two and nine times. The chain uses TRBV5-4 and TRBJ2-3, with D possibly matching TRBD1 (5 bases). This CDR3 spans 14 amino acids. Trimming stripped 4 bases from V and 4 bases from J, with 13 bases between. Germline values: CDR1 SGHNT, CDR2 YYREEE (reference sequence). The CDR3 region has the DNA TGTGCCAGCAGCGTGACAGCCGAGGCAGATACGCAGTATTTT. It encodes CASSVTAEADTQYF.